These T cell receptor beta chains were read from a single sample in a study of shared clonotypes between healthy human individuals. Method: immunoSEQ multiplex PCR; TCRdb's copy keeps in-frame clones and lacks some. This repertoire shows some 2.3 million clones, approximately 95% found once; its top ten account for about 0.39%. Sequencing was performed on naive CD4+ T cells from PBMCs. Receptors originate from a man between 18 and 35 years old in good health. Some clones in this sample may be carry-over from other donors' samples. Each CDR3 is given with its conserved first and last residue. Each record gives: CDR3 length, J gene, clone size, D gene, V gene, CDR3 protein, CDR3 DNA. A D gene is named only where the DNA matches it firmly. Clone size is shown for a subset of rows, as once, few, many or a class of expanded clone.

14 TRBJ1-3 - - TRBV7-8 CASSLATVGNTIYF TGTGCCAGCAGCTTAGCGACAGTAGGAAACACCATATATTTT
15 TRBJ2-3 - TRBD2 TRBV7-9 CASSLGAGGTDTQYF TGTGCCAGCAGTCTTGGGGCGGGAGGCACAGATACGCAGTATTTT
16 TRBJ1-1 once - TRBV7-6 CASSLESGASNTEAFF TGTGCCAGCAGCTTAGAGTCGGGGGCCTCGAACACTGAAGCTTTCTTT
10 TRBJ2-7 - - TRBV15 CATSIVEQYF TGTGCCACCAGCATTGTCGAGCAGTACTTC
12 TRBJ2-7 - - TRBV10-3 CASRALDYEQYF TGTGCCAGCAGGGCCCTTGACTACGAGCAGTACTTC
15 TRBJ1-5 - - TRBV28 CASSRGQIGNQPQHF TGTGCCAGCAGCCGCGGACAGATTGGCAATCAGCCCCAGCATTTT
14 TRBJ1-1 - - TRBV18 CASSPLHRETEAFF TGTGCCAGCTCACCACTTCACAGGGAAACTGAAGCTTTCTTT
12 TRBJ1-1 - TRBD1 TRBV30 CARDRENTEAFF TGTGCCCGGGACAGGGAAAACACTGAAGCTTTCTTT
15 TRBJ1-4 - - TRBV5-4 CASSLSGSKNEKLFF TGTGCCAGCAGCTTGTCTGGCAGCAAAAATGAAAAACTGTTTTTT
14 TRBJ1-4 - - TRBV5-5 CASSLGMLNEKLFF TGTGCCAGCAGCTTGGGGATGCTCAATGAAAAACTGTTTTTT
15 TRBJ2-2 - TRBD2 TRBV10-3 CAIGPSGRGTGELFF TGTGCCATCGGGCCTAGCGGGAGGGGCACCGGGGAGCTGTTTTTT
14 TRBJ2-7 - TRBD2 TRBV11-2 CASRRSGDPYEQYF TGTGCCAGCCGCAGAAGCGGGGATCCCTACGAGCAGTACTTC
17 TRBJ2-7 - TRBD1 TRBV28 CASSSPGQGLFLGEQYF TGTGCCAGCAGTTCCCCGGGACAGGGTCTTTTTTTGGGCGAGCAGTACTTC
16 TRBJ2-1 - - TRBV19 CASSRRPGQTYNEQFF TGTGCCAGTAGTCGCAGACCGGGTCAAACCTACAATGAGCAGTTCTTC
16 TRBJ2-7 - TRBD1 TRBV30 CAWSAYLRGQGYEQYF TGTGCCTGGAGCGCATACCTTCGGGGACAGGGGTACGAGCAGTACTTC
15 TRBJ2-3 - - TRBV5-1 CASSLTVLSTDTQYF TGCGCCAGCAGCTTGACAGTACTTAGCACAGATACGCAGTATTTT
15 TRBJ1-5 - TRBD1 TRBV2 CASKPTGGGNQPQHF TGTGCCAGCAAGCCTACAGGGGGCGGAAATCAGCCCCAGCATTTT
15 TRBJ1-1 - - TRBV9 CASSVDGSMNTEAFF TGTGCCAGCAGCGTAGACGGCAGCATGAACACTGAAGCTTTCTTT
15 TRBJ2-7 - TRBD1 TRBV18 CASSPRQGITYEQYF TGTGCCAGCTCACCACGACAGGGTATAACCTACGAGCAGTACTTC
14 TRBJ2-3 - - TRBV5-4 CASSVQGFTDTQYF TGTGCCAGCAGTGTCCAGGGGTTTACAGATACGCAGTATTTT
16 TRBJ2-7 - TRBD1 TRBV6-9 CASSYSRDSPFPEQYF TGTGCCAGCAGTTATTCGAGGGACAGTCCATTTCCCGAGCAGTACTTC
13 TRBJ1-2 - - TRBV29-1 CSGTMGRGYGYTF TGCAGCGGTACGATGGGACGGGGTTATGGCTACACCTTC
16 TRBJ1-4 - TRBD1 TRBV4-2 CASSQVRGGADEKLFF TGTGCCAGCAGCCAAGTTCGAGGGGGCGCAGATGAAAAACTGTTTTTT
13 TRBJ2-5 - - TRBV4-1 CASSQTIRETQYF TGCGCCAGCAGCCAAACCATTCGAGAGACCCAGTACTTC
16 TRBJ1-1 - - TRBV2 CASSYWDRLMWAEAFF TGTGCCAGCTCCTACTGGGACCGCTTGATGTGGGCTGAAGCTTTCTTT
16 TRBJ2-3 - TRBD2 TRBV28 CASSRTSGSRTDTQYF TGTGCCAGCAGTAGGACTAGCGGGAGTAGGACAGATACGCAGTATTTT
15 TRBJ1-1 - TRBD1 TRBV5-1 CASSPRQGLNTEAFF TGCGCCAGCAGCCCCCGACAGGGGTTGAACACTGAAGCTTTCTTT
13 TRBJ1-4 - - TRBV10-1 CASLVPLPEKLFF TGCGCCAGCTTGGTCCCCCTTCCTGAAAAACTGTTTTTT
16 TRBJ2-2 - TRBD2 TRBV5-4 CASSSGGAPGTGELFF TGTGCCAGCAGCTCCGGGGGGGCCCCGGGCACCGGGGAGCTGTTTTTT
15 TRBJ2-1 - - TRBV7-9 CASSSRDGQYNEQFF TGTGCCAGCAGCTCCCGGGACGGACAGTACAATGAGCAGTTCTTC
13 TRBJ1-2 - TRBD1 TRBV10-3 CAISESDRGGYTF TGTGCCATCAGTGAGTCTGACAGGGGGGGCTACACCTTC
14 TRBJ2-7 - - TRBV5-1 CASSLVPRSYEQYF TGTGCCAGCAGCTTGGTTCCCAGGTCCTACGAGCAGTACTTC
15 TRBJ2-3 - TRBD1 TRBV11-2 CASSPTDRGQDTQYF TGTGCCAGCAGCCCCACCGACAGGGGGCAAGATACGCAGTATTTT
14 TRBJ1-2 - - TRBV5-1 CASSLIPANYGYTF TGCGCCAGCAGCTTGATTCCCGCTAACTATGGCTACACCTTC
16 TRBJ2-2 - TRBD2 TRBV5-1 CASSFELAGNTGELFF TGCGCCAGCAGCTTCGAACTAGCGGGGAACACCGGGGAGCTGTTTTTT
13 TRBJ2-7 - - TRBV23-1 CASSLCNSYEQYF TGCGCCAGCAGCCTCTGCAATTCCTACGAGCAGTACTTC
15 TRBJ2-7 once - TRBV18 CASSPTAGETYEQYF TGTGCCAGCTCGCCCACGGCAGGGGAGACCTACGAGCAGTACTTC
13 TRBJ1-2 - - TRBV5-1 CASSLDGNYGYTF TGCGCCAGCAGCTTGGATGGCAACTATGGCTACACCTTC
13 TRBJ1-1 - - TRBV6-6 CASSPTGNTEAFF TGTGCCAGCAGTCCCACGGGCAACACTGAAGCTTTCTTT
14 TRBJ2-3 - - TRBV29-1 CSVGLWQGTDTQYF TGCAGCGTTGGCCTCTGGCAGGGCACAGATACGCAGTATTTT
14 TRBJ1-2 - - TRBV9 CASSVHSTNYGYTF TGTGCCAGCAGCGTCCACAGCACTAACTATGGCTACACCTTC
11 TRBJ2-7 - - TRBV20-1 CSASPTREQYF TGCAGTGCTAGCCCCACTCGTGAGCAGTACTTC
16 TRBJ2-3 - TRBD2 TRBV7-2 CASSLEAGAPTDTQYF TGTGCCAGCAGCTTGGAAGCGGGAGCCCCCACAGATACGCAGTATTTT
15 TRBJ1-1 - - TRBV28 CASSSTDPGGGRAFF TGTGCCAGCAGTTCTACCGACCCGGGTGGGGGTAGGGCTTTCTTT
12 TRBJ1-1 few - TRBV27 CATRNRDTEAFF TGTGCCACTCGGAACAGGGACACTGAAGCTTTCTTT
15 TRBJ2-4 once - TRBV4-2 CASSQGLNPRNIQYF TGTGCCAGCAGCCAAGGACTTAACCCACGGAACATTCAGTACTTC
17 TRBJ2-7 - TRBD2 TRBV5-1 CASSIGTSGYSSYEQYF TGCGCCAGCAGCATCGGGACTAGCGGCTACAGCTCCTACGAGCAGTACTTC
13 TRBJ2-5 - - TRBV5-1 CASSNENQETQYF TGCGCCAGCAGCAATGAGAACCAAGAGACCCAGTACTTC
15 TRBJ2-7 - TRBD1 TRBV18 CASSPGQGFSYEQYF TGTGCCAGCTCACCCGGACAGGGCTTCTCCTACGAGCAGTACTTC
16 TRBJ2-3 - - TRBV11-2 CASSLVVGDFTDTQYF TGTGCCAGCAGCTTAGTAGTGGGGGACTTTACAGATACGCAGTATTTT
15 TRBJ1-3 - TRBD1 TRBV7-9 CASSRRGPTGNTIYF TGTGCCAGCAGCCGAAGGGGGCCTACTGGAAACACCATATATTTT
16 TRBJ2-2 - TRBD2 TRBV18 CASSPGLATNTGELFF TGTGCCAGCTCACCCGGACTAGCCACGAACACCGGGGAGCTGTTTTTT
15 TRBJ1-4 - TRBD1 TRBV18 CASSPGGTGNEKLFF TGTGCCAGCTCACCAGGAGGGACAGGGAACGAAAAACTGTTTTTT
15 TRBJ2-1 once TRBD2 TRBV2 CASSKLAGEFNEQFF TGTGCCAGCAGTAAACTAGCGGGAGAATTCAATGAGCAGTTCTTC